These 11 T cell receptor beta chains originate from one sample sequenced in a study of T cell responses to AZD1222 COVID-19 vaccine. Some clones are missing from TCRdb's copy, which holds only in-frame ones; the method was immunoSEQ multiplex PCR. The sample yields 95,000 to 150,000 clones, approximately 90% seen once. This material consisted of peripheral blood, taken on day 0 of AZD1222 vaccination. These receptors originate from an adult in good health.

This chain uses TRBV20-1 with TRBJ2-7; 8 bases align to TRBD1. V lost 4 bases and J lost 5; bases outside the gene matches: 1. There are 11 residues in the CDR3. CDR1 DFQATT and CDR2 SNEGSKA come from the germline V gene (reference sequence). The CDR3 DNA sequence: TGCAGTGCTAAACAGGGGGACGAGCAGTACGTC. Protein product: CSAKQGDEQYV.

Points on this clone: One end of the junction fails to match germline, which may point to a read error. The chain has TRBV7-6 and TRBJ1-2; D possibly corresponds to TRBD1 (6 bases). The CDR3 contains 15 residues. Germline CDR1 reads SGHVS; CDR2 reads FNYEAQ. In DNA, the CDR3 is TGTGCCAGCAGTTTAGCAGTACAGGGCCCCTATGGCTACACCTTC. It yields the protein CASSLAVQGPYGYTF.

CDR3 nucleotide sequence: TGTGCCAGCAGTAGAGGGGACAGGGACACTGAAGCTTTCTTT. The encoded protein is CASSRGDRDTEAFF. The chain uses TRBV6-5 and TRBJ1-1; 9 bases align to TRBD1. The V and J ends lost 5 bases and 3 bases, in that order; junction bases with no gene match: 4. CDR3 length: 14 amino acids. Germline assignment: CDR1 MNHEY and CDR2 SVGAGI.

This clone occurred a few times. The chain recombines TRBV19 with TRBJ1-3; D is possibly TRBD1 (6 bases). Germline V gene sequence: CDR1 LNHDA, CDR2 SQIVND (reference sequence). This CDR3 region has 14 residues. V lost 7 bases and J lost 4, with 14 bases in between. As DNA, the CDR3 is TGTGCCAGTACCCCTAGGGGGAGCGGAAACACCATATATTTT. This codes for CASTPRGSGNTIYF.

The V call is TRBV2, the J call TRBJ2-2; TRBD2 matches 12 bases. Germline V gene sequence: CDR1 SNHLY, CDR2 FYNNEI. V shed 2 bases, J shed 5 bases, and the junction held 6 bases outside the gene matches. There are 17 residues in the CDR3. The CDR3 is CASSERLAGEWTGELFF. DNA of the CDR3: TGTGCCAGCAGTGAACGACTAGCGGGAGAGTGGACCGGGGAGCTGTTTTTT. The entire variable domain, with the rest obtained from reference TRBV2 and TRBJ2-2, is as follows: EPEVTQTPSHQVTQMGQEVILRCVPISNHLYFYWYRQILGQKVEFLVSFYNNEISEKSEIFDDQFSVERPDGSNFTLKIRSTKLEDSAMYFCASSERLAGEWTGELFFGEGSRLTVL.

The J gene is TRBJ2-1, the V gene TRBV5-1; D not resolved. Trimming cost V 4 bases and J 7 bases, with 15 bases left between them. This CDR3 comprises 14 residues. The germline V gene encodes CDR1 SGHRS and CDR2 YFSETQ. CDR3 in DNA: TGCGCCAGCAGCCTGGACCACCCTCAGAATGAGCAGTTCTTC. Translated, it gives CASSLDHPQNEQFF. The whole variable domain, filled in from reference TRBV5-1 and TRBJ2-1, reads KAGVTQTPRYLIKTRGQQVTLSCSPISGHRSVSWYQQTPGQGLQFLFEYFSETQRNKGNFPGRFSGRQFSNSRSEMNVSTLELGDSALYLCASSLDHPQNEQFFGPGTRLTVL.

The CDR3 nucleotides read TGTGCCAGCAGCAGCTCCCCGAGCAGGGCAGGCACTGAAGCTTTCTTT. It yields the protein CASSSSPSRAGTEAFF. This chain uses TRBV9 with TRBJ1-1; possibly TRBD1 for D (5 bases). The CDR3 covers 16 residues. Germline-derived CDR1 and CDR2 are SGDLS and YYNGEE. V was pared by 4 bases and J by 4 bases, with 20 bases between.

DNA for the CDR3: TGTGCCAGCAGCTTACTGGCGGGAGCGGGGGGTGAGCAGTTCTTC. Encoded protein: CASSLLAGAGGEQFF. The V call is TRBV11-3, the J call TRBJ2-1, with 9 bases matching TRBD2. Germline CDR1 and CDR2: SGHNT and YENEEA. The CDR3 spans 15 residues. The V segment lost 2 bases and the J segment 9 bases; nucleotides outside the gene matches: 8.

This chain joins TRBV27 and TRBJ1-4; D not certain. Deletions cut 6 bases from V and 5 bases from J, with 10 bases between. The CDR3 is 13 residues long. Looked up from germline, CDR1 is MNHEY and CDR2 is SMNVEV (reference sequence). The CDR3 here is CASSRRENEKLFF. The CDR3 DNA reads as TGTGCCAGCAGCCGACGGGAAAATGAAAAACTGTTTTTT. The whole variable domain, filled in from reference TRBV27 and TRBJ1-4, reads EAQVTQNPRYLITVTGKKLTVTCSQNMNHEYMSWYRQDPGLGLRQIYYSMNVEVTDKGDVPEGYKVSRKEKRNFPLILESPSPNQTSLYFCASSRRENEKLFFGSGTQLSVL.

The chain carries TRBV9 and TRBJ1-1, with D perhaps TRBD1 (6 bases). CDR1 and CDR2 (germline): SGDLS, YYNGEE. Trimming stripped 0 bases from V and 8 bases from J, with 11 bases between. The CDR3 has 13 amino acids. This CDR3 reads CASSVDRVTEAFF. In DNA, the CDR3 is TGTGCCAGCAGCGTAGACAGGGTAACCGAAGCTTTCTTT.

The CDR3 nucleotides read TGTGCCAGCTCAGGGGTTTACGAGCAGTACTTC. It specifies CASSGVYEQYF. This sequence joins TRBV18 and TRBJ2-7; D gene unclear. In germline, CDR1 is KGHSH, CDR2 LQKENI. The V end lost 5 bases, the J end lost 4 bases, and 6 bases lay between the germline ends. The CDR3 spans 11 residues. The variable domain in full, completed from reference TRBV18 and TRBJ2-7, reads NAGVMQNPRHLVRRRGQEARLRCSPMKGHSHVYWYRQLPEEGLKFMVYLQKENIIDESGMPKERFSAEFPKEGPSILRIQQVVRGDSAAYFCASSGVYEQYFGPGTRLTVT.